The present T cell receptor beta chain was sequenced within a study of somatic mutations in cytotoxic T cells in rheumatoid arthritis. About the study: Some V beta antibody-stained T-cell populations were flow-sorted at nearly 100% purity, including V beta1+ cells sequenced for TCRB.

This CDR3 region has 14 residues. The germline V gene encodes CDR1 ENHRY and CDR2 SYGVKD. The V gene end was trimmed by 6 bases and the J gene end by 7 bases; junction bases not matched to a gene: 11. Generated by immunoSEQ multiplex PCR, the TCRdb table keeps only in-frame clones and is missing some. The sample lists 15,000 to 20,000 clones; 73% were seen once. The sequenced sample consisted of CD8+ T cells sorted from blood. The source of this sequence is a woman aged 55 to 70 in good health. The chain employs TRBV10-3 and TRBJ1-1; 7 positions agree with TRBD1. The CDR3 spells CAISNPGQPDEAFF. Here the CDR3 DNA reads TGTGCCATCAGCAACCCGGGACAGCCAGATGAAGCTTTCTTT.